This passage covers 4 T cell receptor beta chains from one sample sequenced in a study of a mutant IDH1 vaccine in newly diagnosed glioma (dated by TCRdb to the early 2020s). Explained via the paper, the time point label denotes: baseline, week 1 (first vaccination visit). The treatment or condition label of this sample denotes: pre-vaccination baseline after standard-of-care therapy. Libraries were constructed by the immunoSEQ multiplex PCR assay. Imported from immuneACCESS, the table was reduced by TCRdb to in-frame sequences with V and J called. These copies leave out some clones; in studies compared against another copy, an unresolved V gene accounts for under half, and the cause of the remainder is not known. A total of approximately 92,000 clones appear in this sample, approximately 83% of them only once. The biggest ten clones account for 7.4% of the sample. This specimen consisted of PBMCs, obtained from a glioma patient treated with radiotherapy, temozolomide or both. These receptors were taken from a woman aged 45-65 years with glioma.

This chain joins TRBV25-1 and TRBJ1-6; D uncertain. CDR1 is MGHDK, CDR2 SYGVNS, per germline. This CDR3 is 14 amino acids long. V shed 6 bases and J shed 0 bases, with 6 bases lying between them. The CDR3 spells CASSYSSYNSPLHF. The DNA of the CDR3 is TGTGCCAGCAGCTACAGCTCCTATAATTCACCCCTCCACTTT.

The gene calls are TRBV6-5 and TRBJ1-5; D is possibly TRBD1 (5 bases). V was trimmed by 5 bases and J by 5 bases, leaving 16 bases between them. This CDR3 is built from 15 residues. Germline V CDR1 and CDR2: MNHEY, SVGAGI. The CDR3 nucleotides read TGTGCCAGCAGTCCCCGGGGGGGGATGTATCAGCCCCAGCATTTT. Its translation: CASSPRGGMYQPQHF.

This clone was found once. The chain carries TRBV10-3 and TRBJ2-1, with 13 positions matching TRBD2. The CDR3 consists of 16 residues. Germline loops: CDR1 ENHRY, CDR2 SYGVKD. With 6 bases clipped from V and 5 bases from J, the junction kept 7 bases outside the gene matches. CDR3 sequence reads: CAISPTSGGRDNEQFF. The CDR3 bases are TGTGCCATCAGCCCGACTAGCGGGGGGCGGGACAATGAGCAGTTCTTC.

The genes are TRBV10-3 and TRBJ1-6; TRBD1 agrees at 12 bases. This CDR3 comprises 18 residues. The J segment lost 5 bases and the V segment lost 2 bases, leaving 7 bases of the junction unmatched. Per the germline V gene, CDR1 is ENHRY and CDR2 is SYGVKD. CDR3 protein: CAISELGTGGSDNSPLHF. The CDR3 DNA reads as TGTGCCATCAGTGAGCTCGGGACAGGGGGCTCGGATAATTCACCCCTCCACTTT.